This TCR beta chain appears in the sequencing data of a study of OX40 agonist ivuxolimab in advanced cancers. On the study more broadly: Having had anti-PD-1, anti-PD-L1 or anti-CTLA-4 therapy before was allowed, and approximately 40% had some.

CDR3 size: 12 residues. CDR1 and CDR2 (germline): SNHLY, FYNNEI. Findings and limits, study-wide: Fewer expanded clones were found on average in CD4+ than in CD8+ T cells. At 0.1 to 3.0 mg/kg, CD4+ and CD8+ blood T cells expanded clonally by week 6. Antigens targeted by the expanded peripheral T cells were not determined.

Clones were read by immunoSEQ multiplex PCR, and TCRdb kept only the in-frame ones, dropping some. The table includes about 40,000 clones, roughly 88% detected once. Remarks on this clone: Its antigen is as yet unknown.

The V and J genes are TRBV2 and TRBJ2-5; no definite D call. The J call may be mistaken, given a closer DNA end match to TRBJ2-7. The clonotype was recovered from an adult with an advanced solid tumor such as melanoma, head and neck, liver or kidney cancer. Sequencing used CD4+ or CD8+ T cells sorted from blood, obtained in a trial of the OX40 agonist ivuxolimab. The CDR3, as DNA: TGTGCCAGCACTAACGCAGTCTACGAGCAGTACTTC. It specifies CASTNAVYEQYF.